The 30 T cell receptor beta chains reported below all come from one sample, sequenced in a study of cytomegalovirus exposure and HLA in healthy donors. The PCR contained 60 Vbeta and 13 Jbeta primers. Here immunoSEQ multiplex PCR was the method, and the copy in TCRdb shows in-frame clones only, minus some. The table records about 250,000 clones, roughly 70% of them present only once. Sample: PBMCs. Source of these receptors: a female donor in good health and CMV-seronegative.

The chain carries TRBV7-9 and TRBJ1-5, with D maybe TRBD1 (6 bases). The length of the CDR3 is 16 residues. Germline lookup yields CDR1 SEHNR and CDR2 FQNEAQ (reference sequence). Deletions cut 5 bases from V and 0 bases from J, with 14 bases between. The chain's CDR3 is CASSGSTGVSNQPQHF. In DNA, the CDR3 is TGTGCCAGCAGCGGATCGACAGGAGTTAGCAATCAGCCCCAGCATTTT.

This chain links TRBV7-9 with TRBJ2-3, with a tentative D call TRBD1 (6 bases). Germline loops: CDR1 SEHNR, CDR2 FQNEAQ (reference sequence). The V end lost 5 bases, the J end lost 2 bases, and 14 bases lay between the germline ends. The CDR3 runs 15 residues. The CDR3, as DNA: TGTGCCAGCAGCCCCCAGCAGGGGCTCACAGATACGCAGTATTTT. Its translation is CASSPQQGLTDTQYF.

V gene TRBV30 combines with J gene TRBJ2-7, with D possibly TRBD1 on 5 matching bases. The V gene's germline CDR1 is GTSNPN and CDR2 SVGIG (reference sequence). Deletions cut 5 bases from V and 4 bases from J, with 12 bases between. The CDR3 is 12 residues long. Written as DNA, the CDR3 is TGTGCCTGGTCAGGGCCCCAATACGAGCAGTACTTC. It translates to CAWSGPQYEQYF.

This chain connects TRBV10-1 to TRBJ1-5, with D maybe TRBD1 (5 bases). The CDR3 sequence is 15 residues long. V dropped 2 bases and J dropped 9 bases, with 17 bases sitting between them. Germline CDR1 reads WNHNN; CDR2 reads SYGVQD (reference sequence). This CDR3 is CASSETQARERPQHF. As DNA, the CDR3 is TGCGCCAGCAGTGAGACACAGGCCAGGGAACGGCCCCAGCATTTT.

The gene calls are TRBV5-1 and TRBJ2-5; 10 positions agree with TRBD2. V gave up 2 bases and J gave up 4 bases; unmatched junction bases: 8. The CDR3 is 16 residues long. From germline, CDR1 is SGHRS and CDR2 YFSETQ. CDR3 residues: CASSLQAGGPLETQYF. In DNA, the CDR3 is TGCGCCAGCAGCTTACAAGCGGGAGGGCCTCTAGAGACCCAGTACTTC.

The chain has TRBV7-2 and TRBJ2-7, with D perhaps matching TRBD1 (5 bases). This CDR3 has 14 amino acids. Germline V gene sequence: CDR1 SGHTA, CDR2 FQGNSA. V lost 1 base and J 4 bases, leaving 11 bases between the germline ends. The CDR3 loop is CASSLVPRVYEQYF. The CDR3 bases are TGTGCCAGCAGCTTAGTCCCCAGGGTTTACGAGCAGTACTTC.

The rearrangement links TRBV27 to TRBJ2-7; the match to TRBD2 covers 7 bases. CDR1 is MNHEY, CDR2 SMNVEV, per germline (reference sequence). V lost 8 bases, J lost 7 bases, and 17 bases stayed unmatched. The CDR3 has 15 residues. CDR3 nucleotide sequence: TGTGCCAGCCTTCACATAGCGGGTGCCTCCGGGGAGCAGTACTTC. Residues: CASLHIAGASGEQYF.

This rearrangement joins TRBV18 to TRBJ2-1; TRBD2 is a possible D gene (5 bases). CDR3 length: 13 residues. Germline V gene data show CDR1 as KGHSH and CDR2 as LQKENI. The V end lost 1 base, the J end lost 5 bases, and 6 bases lay between the germline ends. DNA for the CDR3: TGTGCCAGCTCACCACGGCGGGACAATGAGCAGTTCTTC. Protein product: CASSPRRDNEQFF.

The chain joins TRBV25-1 to TRBJ2-1; possible D gene TRBD1, 6 bases. V lost 3 bases and J 2 bases, leaving 8 bases between the germline ends. This CDR3 comprises 14 residues. Germline V gene sequence: CDR1 MGHDK, CDR2 SYGVNS. The CDR3 nucleotides are TGTGCCAGCAGTGACAGGGGCCCCTACAATGAGCAGTTCTTC. Translating gives CASSDRGPYNEQFF.

The rearrangement uses TRBV7-9 and TRBJ1-1; 10 nucleotides align to TRBD1. The CDR3 covers 14 residues. Germline CDR1 SEHNR, CDR2 FQNEAQ (reference sequence). With V trimmed by 2 bases and J by 8 bases, 5 bases remained unmatched. The CDR3 reads CASSLRDRGLEAFF. Written as DNA, the CDR3 is TGTGCCAGCAGCTTAAGGGACAGGGGACTCGAAGCTTTCTTT.

Remarks on this clone: The identical CDR3 is also encoded by other nucleotide sequences in the sample. The chain combines TRBV27 with TRBJ1-1; 8 bases align to TRBD1. V trimming: 8 bases; J trimming: 0 bases; junction bases outside the gene matches: 14. There are 17 residues in the CDR3. CDR1 MNHEY and CDR2 SMNVEV come from the germline V gene (reference sequence). The CDR3 loop reads CASSVTPTGDMNTEAFF. The CDR3 nucleotides are TGTGCCAGCTCAGTTACTCCGACAGGGGACATGAACACTGAAGCTTTCTTT.

The chain joins TRBV27 to TRBJ1-1; D ambiguous. The germline CDR1 and CDR2 sequences are MNHEY and SMNVEV (reference sequence). V was clipped by 4 bases and J by 4 bases, with 10 bases between them. There are 13 residues in the CDR3. The CDR3 bases are TGTGCCAGCAGTTCCAGATCTTCCACTGAAGCTTTCTTT. It translates to CASSSRSSTEAFF.

The chain employs TRBV30 and TRBJ1-1; the D gene is possibly TRBD1 (5 bases). Trimming took off 6 bases at V and 0 bases at J, with 14 bases between the two ends. The CDR3 runs to 14 residues. Germline CDR1 reads GTSNPN; CDR2 reads SVGIG (reference sequence). Here the CDR3 reads CACPPDNMNTEAFF. The CDR3 bases are TGTGCCTGCCCCCCGGACAATATGAACACTGAAGCTTTCTTT.

The rearrangement joins TRBV6-1 to TRBJ2-2; 7 bases align to TRBD2. The CDR3 is 15 amino acids. V shed 6 bases and J 4 bases; nucleotides not matched to a gene: 8. Germline-derived CDR1 and CDR2 are MNHNS and SASEGT. CDR3 sequence: CASSYTAGSTGELFF. The DNA of the CDR3 is TGTGCCAGCAGCTATACAGCGGGAAGCACCGGGGAGCTGTTTTTT.

V is TRBV6-5 and J is TRBJ1-5; tentative D call: TRBD1 (5 bases). The germline V gene has CDR1 MNHEY and CDR2 SVGAGI. This CDR3 contains 15 residues. The germline V and J ends were trimmed by 6 bases and 0 bases, with 12 bases remaining between them. CDR3 sequence (DNA): TGTGCCAGCAGGCCCACAGGTTATAGCAATCAGCCCCAGCATTTT. Its protein product is CASRPTGYSNQPQHF.

Points on this clone: The junction shows a germline mismatch at one end, possibly a read error. The CDR3 DNA follows: TGTGCCAGCTCACCCGCAGAAGGACAGGGCACAAACGGGGACTTC. Its protein product is CASSPAEGQGTNGDF. The gene calls are TRBV18 and TRBJ2-7; 8 nucleotides line up with TRBD1. The CDR3 totals 15 residues. The germline gives CDR1 KGHSH, CDR2 LQKENI. The full variable domain, in which reference TRBV18 and TRBJ2-7 provide the parts outside the CDR3, is NAGVMQNPRHLVRRRGQEARLRCSPMKGHSHVYWYRQLPEEGLKFMVYLQKENIIDESGMPKERFSAEFPKEGPSILRIQQVVRGDSAAYFCASSPAEGQGTNGDFGPGTRLTVT.

This clone was seen a few times. The chain is built from TRBV6-1 and TRBJ1-1; 7 bases align to TRBD1. Looked up from germline, CDR1 is MNHNS and CDR2 is SASEGT. This CDR3 contains 13 residues. Losses at the gene ends were 4 bases for V and 5 bases for J; bases not matched to a gene: 4. The CDR3 coding sequence is TGTGCCAGCAGTGCGGGGACAGCGACTGAAGCTTTCTTT. Its protein is CASSAGTATEAFF.

V usage is TRBV9 and J usage is TRBJ1-2; D ambiguous. The V end was cut by 3 bases, the J end by 3 bases, with 18 bases between. The CDR3 sequence is 16 residues long. Germline values: CDR1 SGDLS, CDR2 YYNGEE. The CDR3 here is CASSAARNRRDYGYTF. The CDR3 DNA follows: TGTGCCAGCAGCGCAGCGAGAAATAGGCGAGACTATGGCTACACCTTC.

This chain links TRBV9 with TRBJ2-7; maybe TRBD2 (5 bases). The CDR3 runs to 15 residues. V was pared by 0 bases and J by 0 bases, with 10 bases between. CDR1 is SGDLS and CDR2 is YYNGEE in the germline V gene. The CDR3 DNA reads TGTGCCAGCAGCGTAGCGGGCGGGTCCTCCTACGAGCAGTACTTC. Its protein is CASSVAGGSSYEQYF.

The chain carries TRBV5-1 and TRBJ2-3; no reliable D call. Trimming shortened V by 2 bases and J by 6 bases, and 13 bases separated the two germline ends. This CDR3 is 14 amino acids long. The germline V gene encodes CDR1 SGHRS and CDR2 YFSETQ. CDR3 nucleotides: TGCGCCAGCAGCTTTGCCTCGAGTCCCGATACGCAGTATTTT. This gives the protein CASSFASSPDTQYF.

DNA of the CDR3: TGCGCCAGCAGTCCGGACAGGGGCGTTTTAGAGACCCAGTACTTC. Its protein product is CASSPDRGVLETQYF. The chain recombines TRBV10-2 with TRBJ2-5; TRBD1 aligns across 9 bases. With V trimmed by 5 bases and J by 4 bases, 8 bases remained unmatched. The CDR3 covers 15 residues. CDR1 is WSHSY, CDR2 SAAADI, per germline.

V gene TRBV19 combines with J gene TRBJ1-1, with 10 bases matching TRBD1. This CDR3 has 13 residues. Germline CDR1 is LNHDA and CDR2 is SQIVND (reference sequence). Trimming took 11 bases from V and 4 from J; bases not matched to a gene: 7. The CDR3 sequence: CAARQGATTEAFF. The CDR3 DNA is TGTGCCGCCCGACAGGGGGCGACCACTGAAGCTTTCTTT. Together with reference TRBV19 and TRBJ1-1, the CDR3 gives the full variable domain: DGGITQSPKYLFRKEGQNVTLSCEQNLNHDAMYWYRQDPGQGLRLIYYSQIVNDFQKGDIAEGYSVSREKKESFPLTVTSAQKNPTAFYLCAARQGATTEAFFGQGTRLTVV.

V usage is TRBV29-1 and J usage is TRBJ2-1, with a possible D match to TRBD1 (5 bases). CDR3 size: 12 residues. The V and J ends lost 7 bases and 8 bases respectively, with 15 bases between them. CDR1 SQVTM and CDR2 ANQGSEA come from the germline V gene. The CDR3 sequence: CSAWAGWDEQFF. In nucleotides, the CDR3 is TGCAGCGCCTGGGCAGGGTGGGATGAGCAGTTCTTC.

This clone was observed once. The V gene is TRBV5-6, the J gene TRBJ2-1, with TRBD2 identical over 8 bases. Germline V CDR1 and CDR2: SGHDT, YYEEEE. The CDR3 length is 16 residues. With 4 bases clipped from V and 4 bases from J, the junction kept 10 bases outside the gene matches. The CDR3: CASSPAGRGVYNEQFF. The CDR3, as DNA: TGTGCCAGCAGCCCAGCGGGGCGGGGGGTTTACAATGAGCAGTTCTTC.

About this clone: One end of the junction varies from germline; a read error may be responsible. This chain links TRBV7-7 with TRBJ2-1, with D possibly TRBD1 on 6 matching bases. Germline lookup yields CDR1 SSHAT and CDR2 FNYEAQ (reference sequence). This CDR3 contains 14 residues. CDR3 nucleotide sequence: TGTGCTAGCAGCCCTAAAAGAACAGGGAATGAGCAGTTCTTC. It yields the protein CASSPKRTGNEQFF.

The J gene is TRBJ1-1, the V gene TRBV27, with a weak D call TRBD1 (6 bases). The CDR3 loop spans 13 amino acids. Trimming stripped 6 bases from V and 0 bases from J, with 8 bases between. CDR1 and CDR2 from the germline V gene are MNHEY and SMNVEV (reference sequence). The CDR3 region is CASRTGLNTEAFF. The CDR3, as DNA: TGTGCCAGCAGAACAGGGTTGAACACTGAAGCTTTCTTT.

The rearrangement joins TRBV14 to TRBJ2-7; possible D gene TRBD2, 6 bases. The length of the CDR3 is 12 residues. The V gene's germline CDR1 is SGHDN and CDR2 FVKESK. V was cut by 5 bases and J by 1 base, with 6 bases left in between. DNA for the CDR3: TGTGCCAGCAGCGCGGGGTCCTACGAGCAGTACTTC. Its protein product is CASSAGSYEQYF. The full variable domain, with the rest looked up from reference TRBV14 and TRBJ2-7, is EAGVTQFPSHSVIEKGQTVTLRCDPISGHDNLYWYRRVMGKEIKFLLHFVKESKQDESGMPNNRFLAERTGGTYSTLKVQPAELEDSGVYFCASSAGSYEQYFGPGTRLTVT.

The chain is built from TRBV5-4 and TRBJ2-7; D is perhaps TRBD2 (6 bases). The CDR3 sequence is 16 residues long. Trimming took 4 bases from V and 2 from J, leaving 19 bases between them. Germline CDR1 reads SGHNT; CDR2 reads YYREEE (reference sequence). CDR3 in DNA: TGTGCCAGCAGCCGTACTAAGGTAGCGGCGCCCTACGAGCAGTACTTC. Protein sequence: CASSRTKVAAPYEQYF.

This sequence joins TRBV6-1 and TRBJ1-1; 7 nucleotides align to TRBD1. Germline loops: CDR1 MNHNS, CDR2 SASEGT. Trimming took 6 bases from V and 5 from J; bases not matched to a gene: 3. The CDR3 contains 12 residues. CDR3 bases: TGTGCCAGCAGAAAACAGGGGACTGAAGCTTTCTTT. Its protein is CASRKQGTEAFF.

This clone showed up just a few times. The chain links TRBV7-9 to TRBJ2-3, with a weak D call TRBD1 (5 bases). Trimming removed 1 base at V and 0 bases at J, with 8 bases between. The CDR3 length is 15 residues. CDR1 SEHNR and CDR2 FQNEAQ come from the germline V gene (reference sequence). CDR3 coding DNA: TGTGCCAGCAGCTTAGAGGGGTATAGCACAGATACGCAGTATTTT. Protein sequence: CASSLEGYSTDTQYF.